The 22 T cell receptor beta chains reported below all come from one sample, sequenced in a study of OX40 agonist ivuxolimab in advanced cancers. This table comes from immunoSEQ multiplex PCR, and its TCRdb copy is limited to in-frame clones, with some not included. The repertoire has approximately 91,000 clones, just over 85% of them found once; the top ten carry under 2%. Sample: CD4+ or CD8+ T cells sorted from blood, taken in a trial of the OX40 agonist ivuxolimab. The receptor source for this set is an adult with an advanced solid tumor such as melanoma, head and neck, liver or kidney cancer.

This chain's CDR3 is CASSSGQIIRTQYF. In nucleotides, the CDR3 is TGTGCCAGCAGTTCTGGACAGATAATACGGACCCAGTACTTC. This chain links TRBV28 with TRBJ2-5, with D tentatively TRBD1 (6 bases). This CDR3 region has 14 residues. The germline V and J ends were trimmed by 4 bases and 7 bases, with 16 bases remaining between them. The germline gives CDR1 MDHEN, CDR2 SYDVKM.

Regarding this clone: A junction end diverges from the germline sequence, so it may reflect a read error. The rearrangement joins TRBV5-1 to TRBJ2-7; 10 bases map to TRBD1. Germline values: CDR1 SGHRS, CDR2 YFSETQ. The CDR3 totals 14 residues. CDR3 residues: CASSLDRGWYEQYF. DNA of the CDR3: TGCGCCAGCAGTTTGGACAGGGGGTGGTACGAGCAGTACTTC.

J is TRBJ2-1 and V is TRBV4-2; D is ambiguous. Looked up from germline, CDR1 is LGHNA and CDR2 is YNFKEQ. V was trimmed by 0 bases and J by 7 bases, leaving 1 base between them. The CDR3 is made up of 11 amino acids. DNA for the CDR3: TGTGCCAGCAGCCAAGAAAATGAGCAGTTCTTC. This encodes CASSQENEQFF.

V and J are TRBV29-1 and TRBJ2-3; unclear D gene. There are 14 residues in the CDR3. Deletions cut 4 bases from V and 3 bases from J, with 14 bases between. Germline CDR1 is SQVTM and CDR2 is ANQGSEA. CDR3 DNA sequence: TGCAGCGTTGTAGGGCACCGAGCTACAGATACGCAGTATTTT. The encoded protein is CSVVGHRATDTQYF.

This clone appeared a single time. The chain couples TRBV27 to TRBJ2-5; possibly TRBD1 for D (6 bases). The V end was cut by 2 bases, the J end by 4 bases, with 8 bases between. Germline CDR1 and CDR2: MNHEY and SMNVEV (reference sequence). The CDR3 totals 13 residues. The CDR3 sequence: CASSLTRGETQYF. CDR3 in DNA: TGTGCCAGCAGTTTAACCAGGGGAGAGACCCAGTACTTC.

This clone was counted between two and nine times. The genes are TRBV2 and TRBJ2-5; a weak D match, TRBD2 (6 bases). Germline V gene data show CDR1 as SNHLY and CDR2 as FYNNEI. Trimming removed 10 bases at V and 2 bases at J, with 20 bases between. This CDR3 is 15 amino acids long. CDR3 nucleotides: TGTGCCACGCAGCCTGGTGGGGGGAGACAAGAGACCCAGTACTTC. As protein: CATQPGGGRQETQYF.

The genes are TRBV4-1 and TRBJ1-4, with TRBD1 as a possible D gene (5 bases). V was pared by 4 bases and J by 5 bases, with 14 bases between. This CDR3 spans 15 amino acids. Germline CDR1 is MGHRA and CDR2 is YSYEKL. This chain's CDR3 is CASSRSGLTNEKLFF. Written as DNA, the CDR3 is TGCGCCAGCAGCCGATCGGGACTTACAAATGAAAAACTGTTTTTT.

The chain couples TRBV4-3 to TRBJ1-6; no clear D. The V end was cut by 8 bases, the J end by 8 bases, with 13 bases between. The length of the CDR3 is 13 residues. Looked up from germline, CDR1 is LGHNA and CDR2 is YSLEER. CDR3: CASRVNGDSPLHF. CDR3 in DNA: TGCGCCAGCCGGGTGAATGGGGATTCACCCCTCCACTTT.

As DNA, the CDR3 is TGTGCCAGCAGCGTAGGCGCTAGCGGGGGGCCCAGTCAAGAGACCCAGTACTTC. Its protein is CASSVGASGGPSQETQYF. The rearrangement joins TRBV9 to TRBJ2-5; TRBD2 matches 11 bases. Germline V lookup: CDR1 SGDLS, CDR2 YYNGEE. The CDR3 totals 18 residues. V was clipped by 0 bases and J by 2 bases; unmatched bases: 9.

The V gene is TRBV14, the J gene TRBJ1-2; D uncertain. The CDR3 length is 14 residues. Trimming stripped 2 bases from V and 4 bases from J, with 11 bases between. The germline V gene encodes CDR1 SGHDN and CDR2 FVKESK. The CDR3 DNA sequence: TGTGCCAGCAGCCAATCCGGCCGGGTCTATGGCTACACCTTC. It specifies CASSQSGRVYGYTF.

CDR3 in DNA: TGTGCCAGCAGTTTATCATATCAAGGGACCTCCTATAATTCACCCCTCCACTTT. Its translation: CASSLSYQGTSYNSPLHF. The V and J genes are TRBV27 and TRBJ1-6, with a tentative D call TRBD1 (5 bases). Trimming removed 0 bases from V and 0 bases from J, with 12 bases in between. The CDR3 covers 18 residues. Looked up from germline, CDR1 is MNHEY and CDR2 is SMNVEV (reference sequence).

The genes are TRBV7-2 and TRBJ1-2; tentatively, D is TRBD1 (6 bases). The CDR3 runs 13 residues. V was shortened by 5 bases and J by 6 bases, with 13 bases between the two germline ends. Per germline, CDR1 SGHTA and CDR2 FQGNSA. The CDR3 coding sequence is TGTGCCAGCAGCATACAGGGTTCGGATGGCTACACCTTC. Encoded protein: CASSIQGSDGYTF.

This clone was detected only a few times. The chain has TRBV7-8 and TRBJ2-1; D not certain. This CDR3 is built from 14 residues. V was shortened by 5 bases and J by 12 bases, with 20 bases between the two germline ends. Per the germline V gene, CDR1 is SGHVS and CDR2 is FQNEAQ. The CDR3 region is CASSHREVPPVQFF. The CDR3 nucleotides are TGTGCCAGCAGCCACCGAGAGGTCCCGCCAGTGCAGTTCTTC.

The chain couples TRBV5-1 to TRBJ1-1; TRBD1 matches at 9 bases. Trimming cost V 2 bases and J 0 bases; bases outside gene matches: 2. The germline V gene has CDR1 SGHRS and CDR2 YFSETQ. This CDR3 spans 15 amino acids. DNA for the CDR3: TGCGCCAGCAGCTTAAGGACAGGGGTGAACACTGAAGCTTTCTTT. This encodes CASSLRTGVNTEAFF.

For the CDR3, the DNA is TGTGCCTGGAGTGTAACAGGGCTGGGCGAGCAGTACTTC. This gives the protein CAWSVTGLGEQYF. The chain has TRBV30 and TRBJ2-7, with D perhaps matching TRBD1 (6 bases). V was shortened by 0 bases and J by 6 bases, with 12 bases between the two germline ends. This CDR3 has 13 amino acids. The germline gives CDR1 GTSNPN, CDR2 SVGIG (reference sequence).

This chain joins TRBV29-1 and TRBJ1-4; D remains unclear. The CDR3 covers 15 residues. Trimming cost V 5 bases and J 4 bases, with 17 bases left between them. CDR1 is SQVTM and CDR2 is ANQGSEA in the germline V gene. The CDR3 loop is CSVQPKRVGNEKLFF. The CDR3 DNA reads TGCAGCGTTCAACCCAAAAGGGTTGGTAATGAAAAACTGTTTTTT.

The gene calls are TRBV15 and TRBJ1-5, with 7 nucleotides matching TRBD1. With V trimmed by 5 bases and J by 4 bases, 14 bases remained unmatched. The CDR3 has 17 amino acids. The germline V gene has CDR1 LNHNV and CDR2 YYDKDF (reference sequence). This CDR3 is CATSPDRALLRNQPQHF. DNA for the CDR3: TGTGCCACCAGCCCTGACAGGGCCCTCCTGAGAAATCAGCCCCAGCATTTT. The complete variable domain, with remaining parts taken from reference TRBV15 and TRBJ1-5, reads DAMVIQNPRYQVTQFGKPVTLSCSQTLNHNVMYWYQQKSSQAPKLLFHYYDKDFNNEADTPDNFQSRRPNTSFCFLDIRSPGLGDTAMYLCATSPDRALLRNQPQHFGDGTRLSIL.

The chain has TRBV30 and TRBJ1-1; D is unresolved. This CDR3 is built from 13 residues. The germline V and J ends were trimmed by 5 bases and 0 bases, with 10 bases remaining between them. The germline V gene has CDR1 GTSNPN and CDR2 SVGIG (reference sequence). The CDR3 sequence: CAWVLRVNTEAFF. The CDR3 DNA is TGTGCCTGGGTGCTTAGGGTGAACACTGAAGCTTTCTTT.

The chain carries TRBV5-4 and TRBJ2-7; 8 bases fit TRBD2. From germline, CDR1 is SGHNT and CDR2 YYREEE (reference sequence). The CDR3 totals 14 residues. The V segment lost 1 base and the J segment 7 bases; nucleotides outside the gene matches: 7. Written as DNA, the CDR3 is TGTGCCAGCAGCTTGTTTGATCCGGGAGGGGAGCAGTACTTC. As protein: CASSLFDPGGEQYF.

This chain links TRBV2 with TRBJ1-4, with D possibly matching TRBD1 (6 bases). The CDR3 covers 14 residues. The V gene's germline CDR1 is SNHLY and CDR2 FYNNEI. Trimming stripped 6 bases from V and 7 bases from J, with 15 bases between. CDR3 DNA: TGTGCCAGCAGGATGGACAGTACTCGTGAAAAACTGTTTTTT. This gives the protein CASRMDSTREKLFF.

The gene calls are TRBV18 and TRBJ1-2; D call uncertain. The V end was cut by 0 bases, the J end by 3 bases, with 8 bases between. There are 14 residues in the CDR3. Germline V gene lookup returns CDR1 KGHSH and CDR2 LQKENI. The DNA for the CDR3 is TGTGCCAGCTCACCACCGGTACTCTACTATGGCTACACCTTC. Residues: CASSPPVLYYGYTF.

The genes are TRBV11-3 and TRBJ1-1; tentative D call: TRBD1 (5 bases). V was clipped by 5 bases and J by 7 bases, with 20 bases between them. This CDR3 is built from 15 residues. Germline lookup yields CDR1 SGHNT and CDR2 YENEEA. As DNA, the CDR3 is TGTGCCAGCAGCCCCTCCGCAACAACAGGTTATGAAGCTTTCTTT. This gives the protein CASSPSATTGYEAFF.